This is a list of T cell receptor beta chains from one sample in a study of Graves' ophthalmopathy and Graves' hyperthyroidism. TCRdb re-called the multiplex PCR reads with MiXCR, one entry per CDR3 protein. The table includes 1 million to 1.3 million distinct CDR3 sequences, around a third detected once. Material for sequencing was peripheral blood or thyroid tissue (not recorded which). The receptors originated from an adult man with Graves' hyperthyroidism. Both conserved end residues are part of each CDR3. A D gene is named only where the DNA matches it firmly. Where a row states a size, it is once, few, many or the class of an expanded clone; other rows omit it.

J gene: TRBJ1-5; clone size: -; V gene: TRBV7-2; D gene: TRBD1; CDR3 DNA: TGTGCCAGCACAGAGGCAGGGGGCGGTCAGCCCCAGCATTTT; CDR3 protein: CASTEAGGGQPQHF
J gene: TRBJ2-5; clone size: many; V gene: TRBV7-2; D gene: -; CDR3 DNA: TGTGCCAGCAGCTTAGCGGGCCTTAGGGCGATGGAGACCCAGTACTTC; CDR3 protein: CASSLAGLRAMETQYF
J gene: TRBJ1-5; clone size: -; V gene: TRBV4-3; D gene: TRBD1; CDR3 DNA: TGCGCCACAAGAAAACGTAGGACAGGGCGTCAGCCCCAGCATTTT; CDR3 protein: CATRKRRTGRQPQHF
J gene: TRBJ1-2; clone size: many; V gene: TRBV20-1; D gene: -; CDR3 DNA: TGCAGTGCTAGGACGCCAGAGCTGACGAACTATGGCTACACCTTC; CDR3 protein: CSARTPELTNYGYTF
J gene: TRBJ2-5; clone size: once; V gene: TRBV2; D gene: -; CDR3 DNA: TGTGCCAGCCGGACGCGGCGGGACCAACAAGAGACCCAGTACTTC; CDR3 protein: CASRTRRDQQETQYF
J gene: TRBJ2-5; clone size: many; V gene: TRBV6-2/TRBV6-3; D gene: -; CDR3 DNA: TGTGCCAGCAGTTACAGGCCCCACGAGACCCAGTACTTC; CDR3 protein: CASSYRPHETQYF
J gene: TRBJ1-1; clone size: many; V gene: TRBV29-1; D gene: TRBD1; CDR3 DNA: TGCAGCGTTGGGAAGGGACAGGGCGCCACTGAAGCTTTCTTT; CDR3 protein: CSVGKGQGATEAFF
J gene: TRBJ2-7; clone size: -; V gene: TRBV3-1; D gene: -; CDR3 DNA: TGTGCCAGCAGCCAAGTAGGGACCACTCCCTACGAGCAGTACTTC; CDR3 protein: CASSQVGTTPYEQYF
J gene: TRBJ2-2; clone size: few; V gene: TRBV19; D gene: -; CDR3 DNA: TGTGCCTCTTGGCGGACTCCCAACACCGGGGAGCTGTTTTTT; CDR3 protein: CASWRTPNTGELFF
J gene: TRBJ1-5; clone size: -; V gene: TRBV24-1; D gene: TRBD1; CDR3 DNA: TGTGCCACCAGTTTATCGATACAGGGGGCTAGCAATCAGCCCCAGCATTTT; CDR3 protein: CATSLSIQGASNQPQHF
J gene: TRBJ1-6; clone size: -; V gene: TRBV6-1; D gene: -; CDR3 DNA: TGTGCCAGCAGTGAACGGGACACCGGTCTAAGACCCCTCCACTTT; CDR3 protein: CASSERDTGLRPLHF
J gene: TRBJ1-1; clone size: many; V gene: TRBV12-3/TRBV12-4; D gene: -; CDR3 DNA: TGTGCCAGCAGTCCCCGGGCCCTGGGTGCTTTCTTT; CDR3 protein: CASSPRALGAFF
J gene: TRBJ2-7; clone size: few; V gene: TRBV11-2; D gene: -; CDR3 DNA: TGTGCCAGCATGGGGACGATGAAGAGGGCACCCTACGAGCAGTACTTC; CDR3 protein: CASMGTMKRAPYEQYF
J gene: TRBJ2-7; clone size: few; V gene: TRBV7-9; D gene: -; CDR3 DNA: TGTGCCAGCAGCTCGTACCAGAAACACTACGAGCAGTACTTC; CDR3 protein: CASSSYQKHYEQYF
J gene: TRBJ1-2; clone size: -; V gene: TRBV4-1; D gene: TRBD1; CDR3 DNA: TGCGCCAGCAGCCAAGATAAGGGACGACAGGGGGCTTTTGGCTACACCTTC; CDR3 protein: CASSQDKGRQGAFGYTF
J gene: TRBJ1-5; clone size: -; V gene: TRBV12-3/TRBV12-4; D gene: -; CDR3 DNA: TGTGCCAGCCAACAAGGCGGCACTAGCAATCAGCCCCAGCATTTT; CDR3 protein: CASQQGGTSNQPQHF
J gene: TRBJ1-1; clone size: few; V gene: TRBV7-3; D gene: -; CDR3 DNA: TGTGCCAGCAGCCGGGACTTGGGTTCTGAAGCTTTCTTT; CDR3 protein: CASSRDLGSEAFF
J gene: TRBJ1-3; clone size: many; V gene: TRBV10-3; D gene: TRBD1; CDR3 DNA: TGTGCCATCGGGCAGGGGGAGCCTGGAAACACCATATATTTT; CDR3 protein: CAIGQGEPGNTIYF
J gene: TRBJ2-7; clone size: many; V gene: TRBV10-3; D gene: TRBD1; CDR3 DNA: TGTGCCATCAGTGAGCCACAGGGGGCCTACGAGCAGTACTTC; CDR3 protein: CAISEPQGAYEQYF
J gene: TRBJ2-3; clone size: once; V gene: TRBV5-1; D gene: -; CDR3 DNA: TGCGCCAGCAGTGCCGGGCCCGACCGGCGGGACACAGATACGCAGTATTTT; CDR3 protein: CASSAGPDRRDTDTQYF
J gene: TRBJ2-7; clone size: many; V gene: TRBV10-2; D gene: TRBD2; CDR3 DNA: TGCGCCAGCAGTGTGATCAAGGTAGCGGGGCGGAGCTCCTACGAGCAGTACTTC; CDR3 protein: CASSVIKVAGRSSYEQYF
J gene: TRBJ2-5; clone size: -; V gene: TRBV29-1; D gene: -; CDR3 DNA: TGCAGCGTTGCTACTCTCTACCAAGAGACCCAGTACTTC; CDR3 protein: CSVATLYQETQYF
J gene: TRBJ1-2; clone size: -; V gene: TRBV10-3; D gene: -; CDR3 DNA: TGTGCCAGCAATGAGGAGCTGACCTACGGCTACACCTTC; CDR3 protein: CASNEELTYGYTF
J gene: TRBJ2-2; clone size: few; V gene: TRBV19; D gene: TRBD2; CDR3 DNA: TGTGCCAGTAGTATTGGACTAGCGGGAGTCACCGGGGAGCTGTTTTTT; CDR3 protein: CASSIGLAGVTGELFF
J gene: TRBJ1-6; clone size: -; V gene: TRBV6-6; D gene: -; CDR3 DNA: TGTGCCAGCAGTTACTCGGAGGGCTATAATTCACCCCTCCACTTT; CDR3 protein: CASSYSEGYNSPLHF
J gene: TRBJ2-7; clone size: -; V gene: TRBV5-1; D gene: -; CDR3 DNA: TGCGCCATCAGTCTATTGGCGACCTACGAGCAGTACTTC; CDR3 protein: CAISLLATYEQYF
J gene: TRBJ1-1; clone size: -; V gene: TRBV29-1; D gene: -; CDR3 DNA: TGCAGCTTGGACGGCACTGAAGCTTTCTTT; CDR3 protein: CSLDGTEAFF
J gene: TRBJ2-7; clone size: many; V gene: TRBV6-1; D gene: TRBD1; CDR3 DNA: TGTGCCAGCGACAGGGCCTACGAGCAGTACTTC; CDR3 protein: CASDRAYEQYF
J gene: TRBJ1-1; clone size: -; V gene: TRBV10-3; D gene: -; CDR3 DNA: TGTGCCATCAGTGAAGACGGCAGGGGAGCTTTCTTT; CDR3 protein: CAISEDGRGAFF
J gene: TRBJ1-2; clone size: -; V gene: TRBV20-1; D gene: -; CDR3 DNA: TGCAGTGCCGACTGGACAGATTCTCCTGGCTACACCTTC; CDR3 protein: CSADWTDSPGYTF
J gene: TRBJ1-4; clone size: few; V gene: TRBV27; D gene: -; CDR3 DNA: TGTGCCAGCAGACGCCATGGGGGCGAAAATTATGAAAAACTGTTTTTT; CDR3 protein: CASRRHGGENYEKLFF
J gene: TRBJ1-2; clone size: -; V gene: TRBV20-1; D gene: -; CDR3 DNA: TGCAGTGCTAGGGTCGGGGAGTATGGCTACACCTTC; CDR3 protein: CSARVGEYGYTF
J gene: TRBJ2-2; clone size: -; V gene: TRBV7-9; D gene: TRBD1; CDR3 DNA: TGTGCCAGCAGCCAAGATCGGGACAGGGGTTCCGGGGAGCTGTTTTTT; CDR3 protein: CASSQDRDRGSGELFF
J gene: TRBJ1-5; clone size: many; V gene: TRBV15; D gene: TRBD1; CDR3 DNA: TGTGCCACCAGCAGAGAACGGACAGGAGGCAATCAGCCCCAGCATTTT; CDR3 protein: CATSRERTGGNQPQHF
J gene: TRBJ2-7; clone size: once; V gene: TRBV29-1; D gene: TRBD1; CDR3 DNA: TGCAGCGGCCGGGACAGGGGGTTGAACGAGCAGTACTTC; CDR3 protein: CSGRDRGLNEQYF
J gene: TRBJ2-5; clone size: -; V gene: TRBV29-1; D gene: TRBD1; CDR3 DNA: TGCAGCGCTCGACAGGGGCCCATCACTATCAGAGAGACCCAGTACTTC; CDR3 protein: CSARQGPITIRETQYF
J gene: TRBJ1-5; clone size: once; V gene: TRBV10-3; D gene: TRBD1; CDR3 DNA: TGTGCCATCAGACGACAGGGGGGCGGCAATCAGCCCCAGCATTTT; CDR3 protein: CAIRRQGGGNQPQHF
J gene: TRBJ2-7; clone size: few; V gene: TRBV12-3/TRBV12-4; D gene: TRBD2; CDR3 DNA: TGTGCCAGCAGTTTGGGACTAGCGGGAGCGGGAGGTCACGAGCAGTACTTC; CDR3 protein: CASSLGLAGAGGHEQYF
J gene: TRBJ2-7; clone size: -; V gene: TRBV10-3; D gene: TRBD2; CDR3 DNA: TGTGCCAGCAGTGACAGCGGGAGGGCCTCCTACGAGCAGTACTTC; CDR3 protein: CASSDSGRASYEQYF
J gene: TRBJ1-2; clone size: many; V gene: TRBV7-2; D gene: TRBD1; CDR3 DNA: TGTGCCAGCAGCCTGGACAGGATTGGGGGCTACACCTTC; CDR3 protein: CASSLDRIGGYTF
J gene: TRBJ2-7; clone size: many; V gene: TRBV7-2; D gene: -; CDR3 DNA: TGTGCCAGCAGCTTAATTAACGAGCAGTACTTC; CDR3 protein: CASSLINEQYF
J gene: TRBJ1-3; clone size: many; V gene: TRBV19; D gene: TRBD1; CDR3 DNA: TGTGCCAGTACCTCGACAGGGAGCGGAAACACCATATATTTT; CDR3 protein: CASTSTGSGNTIYF
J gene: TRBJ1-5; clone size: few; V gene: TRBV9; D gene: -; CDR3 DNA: TGTGCCAGCAGCGTAGATATGGGAAGCAATCAGCCCCAGCATTTT; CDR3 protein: CASSVDMGSNQPQHF
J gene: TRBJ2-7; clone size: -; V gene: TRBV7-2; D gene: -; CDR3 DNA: TGTGCCAGCAGCTCGCTGACAGAAAAGCAGTACTTC; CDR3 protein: CASSSLTEKQYF
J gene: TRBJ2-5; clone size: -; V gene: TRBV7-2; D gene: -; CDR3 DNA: TGTGCCAGCTCACCTTCGAACGGCCAACAAGAGACCCAGTACTTC; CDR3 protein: CASSPSNGQQETQYF
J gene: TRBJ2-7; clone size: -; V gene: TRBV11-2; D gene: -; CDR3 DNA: TGTGCCAGCAGCCATGAAAAGACCAGGGGCGGCTACGAGCAGTACTTC; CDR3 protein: CASSHEKTRGGYEQYF
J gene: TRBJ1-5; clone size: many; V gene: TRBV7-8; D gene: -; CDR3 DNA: TGTGCCAGCAGCTCTCCTGGTCTCCTAGCCGGCTATAGCAATCAGCCCCAGCATTTT; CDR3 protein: CASSSPGLLAGYSNQPQHF
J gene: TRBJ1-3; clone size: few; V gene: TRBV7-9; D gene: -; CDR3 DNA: TGTGCCAGCAGCTCTACGCTGGGACGGGGAAACACCATATATTTT; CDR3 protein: CASSSTLGRGNTIYF
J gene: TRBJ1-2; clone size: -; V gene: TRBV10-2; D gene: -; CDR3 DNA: TGCGCCAGCAGTGAGCCGGACAGTCCTGGGGTAAACTATGGCTACACCTTC; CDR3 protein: CASSEPDSPGVNYGYTF
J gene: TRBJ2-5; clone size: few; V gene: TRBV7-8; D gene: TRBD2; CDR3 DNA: TGTGCCAGCAGCTTAGTGCTAGCGGGGGGGGTTCGGGAGACCCAGTACTTC; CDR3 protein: CASSLVLAGGVRETQYF
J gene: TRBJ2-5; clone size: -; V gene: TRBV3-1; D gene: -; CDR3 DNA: TGTGCCAGCATCCCTATGGCAGGGGAAGCGGCCCCGGCCCTAGAGACCCAGTACTTC; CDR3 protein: CASIPMAGEAAPALETQYF
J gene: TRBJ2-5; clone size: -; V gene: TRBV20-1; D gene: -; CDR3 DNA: TGCAGTGCTATTCCCCGACAGTCCCAGTACTTC; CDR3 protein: CSAIPRQSQYF
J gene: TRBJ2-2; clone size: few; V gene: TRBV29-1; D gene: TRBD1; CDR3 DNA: TGCAGCGTACGGACAGGGCCCGCCGGGGAGCTGTTTTTT; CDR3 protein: CSVRTGPAGELFF
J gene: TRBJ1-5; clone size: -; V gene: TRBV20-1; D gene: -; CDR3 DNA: TGCAGTGCTAGTCTCGACGGGGATAGCAATCAGCCCCAGCATTTT; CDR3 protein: CSASLDGDSNQPQHF